This TCR beta chain was obtained from a study of metastatic and nonmetastatic thyroid tumors. The overall study: Repertoire comparisons spanned blood and tumor or nodule tissue from malignant and benign thyroid patients. Study results and caveats: Across blood and tumor, TCR beta diversity in malignant thyroid tumors was reportedly significantly higher than in benign nodules.

Germline V lookup: CDR1 SGHTA, CDR2 FQGNSA. The V end lost 7 bases, the J end lost 5 bases, and 17 bases lay between the germline ends. The CDR3 contains 14 residues. All patients were treatment-naive before thyroid surgery. Comment on this clone: The target antigen is unknown. This clone may be a read error of a much larger clone one base away.

In the authors' methods: Variation in CDR3 across clinicopathological groups served as the basis for constructing a distant-metastasis classifier in papillary thyroid cancer. TCRdb re-analyzed the PCR reads through MiXCR. The V and J calls shown here were made by TCRdb, not taken from the authors' results. The table lists fewer than 25,000 clones, around 16% of them singletons, with about 10% in the top ten. The sample was tumor tissue. The chain combines TRBV7-2 with TRBJ2-5; D might be TRBD2 (5 bases). This TCR derives from a female donor with papillary thyroid cancer or a benign thyroid nodule (not recorded which). Some clones in this sample may be carry-over from other donors' samples. Here the CDR3 reads CASIPRRLGETQYF. CDR3 bases: TGTGCCAGCATCCCCCGGAGGTTGGGGGAGACCCAGTACTTC.